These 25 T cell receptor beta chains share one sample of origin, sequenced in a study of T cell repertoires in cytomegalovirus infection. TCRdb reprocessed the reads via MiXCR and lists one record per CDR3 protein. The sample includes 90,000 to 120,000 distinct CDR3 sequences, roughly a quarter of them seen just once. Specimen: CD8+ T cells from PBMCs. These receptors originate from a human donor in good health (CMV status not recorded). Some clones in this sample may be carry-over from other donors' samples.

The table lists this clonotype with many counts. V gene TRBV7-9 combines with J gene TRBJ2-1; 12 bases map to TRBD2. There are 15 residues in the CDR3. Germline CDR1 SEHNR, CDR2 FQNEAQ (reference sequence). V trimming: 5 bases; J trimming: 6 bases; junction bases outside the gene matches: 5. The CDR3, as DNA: TGTGCCAGCAGCCCTCTAGCGGGAGGGCCCAATGAGCAGTTCTTC. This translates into CASSPLAGGPNEQFF.

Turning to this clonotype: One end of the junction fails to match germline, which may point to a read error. The DNA of the CDR3 is TGTGTCAGCAGTGACAGGGCTCTCCAAGAGACCCAGTACTTC. As protein: CVSSDRALQETQYF. The chain combines TRBV28 with TRBJ2-5; 7 bases are shared with TRBD1. The CDR3 totals 14 residues. Germline V gene data show CDR1 as MDHEN and CDR2 as SYDVKM.

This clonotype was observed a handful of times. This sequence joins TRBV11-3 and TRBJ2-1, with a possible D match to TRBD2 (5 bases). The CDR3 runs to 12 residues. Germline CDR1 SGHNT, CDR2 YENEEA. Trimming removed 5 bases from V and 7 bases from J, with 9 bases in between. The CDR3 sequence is CASSEGLNEQFF. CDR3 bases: TGTGCCAGCAGCGAGGGCCTGAATGAGCAGTTCTTC.

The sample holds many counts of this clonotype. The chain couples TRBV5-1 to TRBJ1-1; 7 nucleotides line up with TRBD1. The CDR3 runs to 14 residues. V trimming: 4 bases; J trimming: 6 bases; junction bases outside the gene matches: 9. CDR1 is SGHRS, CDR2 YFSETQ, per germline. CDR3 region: CASSPWDSHPEAFF. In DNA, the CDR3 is TGCGCCAGCAGCCCCTGGGACAGCCACCCTGAAGCTTTCTTT.

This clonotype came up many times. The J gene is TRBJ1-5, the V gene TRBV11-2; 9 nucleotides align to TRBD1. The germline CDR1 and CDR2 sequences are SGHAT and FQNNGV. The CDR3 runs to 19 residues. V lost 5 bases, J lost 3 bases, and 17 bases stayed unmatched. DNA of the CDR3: TGTGCCAGCAGCGCCCTGGATATCCCGGGACAGGGCCTCAATCAGCCCCAGCATTTT. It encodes CASSALDIPGQGLNQPQHF.

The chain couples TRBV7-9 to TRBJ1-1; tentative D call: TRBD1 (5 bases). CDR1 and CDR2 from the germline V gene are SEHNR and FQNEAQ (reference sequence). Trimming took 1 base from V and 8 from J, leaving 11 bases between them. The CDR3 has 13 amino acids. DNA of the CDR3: TGTGCCAGCAGCTTAGGGGGGATCGACGAAGCTTTCTTT. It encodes CASSLGGIDEAFF.

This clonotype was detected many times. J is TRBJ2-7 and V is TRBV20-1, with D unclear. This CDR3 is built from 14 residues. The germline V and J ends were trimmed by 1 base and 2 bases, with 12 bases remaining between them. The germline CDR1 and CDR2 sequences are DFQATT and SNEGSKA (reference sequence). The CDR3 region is CSARAITKTYEQYF. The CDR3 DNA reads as TGCAGTGCTAGAGCGATCACCAAAACCTACGAGCAGTACTTC.

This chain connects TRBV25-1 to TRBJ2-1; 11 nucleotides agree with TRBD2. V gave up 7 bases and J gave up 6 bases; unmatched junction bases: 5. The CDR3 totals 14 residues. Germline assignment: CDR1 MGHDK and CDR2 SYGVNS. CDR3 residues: CASNSGRALNEQFF. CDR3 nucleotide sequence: TGTGCCAGCAATAGCGGGAGGGCCCTCAATGAGCAGTTCTTC. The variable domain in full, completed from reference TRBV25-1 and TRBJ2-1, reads EADIYQTPRYLVIGTGKKITLECSQTMGHDKMYWYQQDPGMELHLIHYSYGVNSTEKGDLSSESTVSRIRTEHFPLTLESARPSHTSQYLCASNSGRALNEQFFGPGTRLTVL.

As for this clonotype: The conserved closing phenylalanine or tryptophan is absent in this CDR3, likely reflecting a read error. DNA of the CDR3: TGCGCCAGCAGCCAAGATCAAGGGTCCGTGTATGGCTACACCTAC. This codes for CASSQDQGSVYGYTY. V usage is TRBV4-1 and J usage is TRBJ1-2, with D hard to call. With 0 bases removed from V and 5 bases from J, the gap between germline ends came to 13 bases. This CDR3 comprises 15 residues. CDR1 and CDR2 from the germline V gene are MGHRA and YSYEKL.

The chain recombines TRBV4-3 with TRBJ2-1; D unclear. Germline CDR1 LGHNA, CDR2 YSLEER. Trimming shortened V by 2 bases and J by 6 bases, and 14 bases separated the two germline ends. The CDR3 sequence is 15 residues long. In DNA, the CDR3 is TGCGCCAGCAGCCAATACGGTTTGGCGGTCAATGAGCAGTTCTTC. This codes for CASSQYGLAVNEQFF.

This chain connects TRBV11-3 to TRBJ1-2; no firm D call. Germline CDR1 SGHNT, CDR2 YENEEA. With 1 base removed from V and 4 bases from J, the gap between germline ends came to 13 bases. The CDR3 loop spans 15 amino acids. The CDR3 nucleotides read TGTGCCAGCAGCTTAGGATCGGGCGAAGGCTATGGCTACACCTTC. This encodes CASSLGSGEGYGYTF. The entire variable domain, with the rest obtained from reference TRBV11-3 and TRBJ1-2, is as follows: EAGVVQSPRYKIIEKKQPVAFWCNPISGHNTLYWYLQNLGQGPELLIRYENEEAVDDSQLPKDRFSAERLKGVDSTLKIQPAELGDSAVYLCASSLGSGEGYGYTFGSGTRLTVV.

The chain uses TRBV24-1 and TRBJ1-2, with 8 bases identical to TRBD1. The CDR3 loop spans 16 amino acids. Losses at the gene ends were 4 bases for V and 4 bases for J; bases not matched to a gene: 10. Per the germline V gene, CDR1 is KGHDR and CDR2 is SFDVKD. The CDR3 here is CATSDSPGGSRYGYTF. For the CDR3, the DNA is TGTGCCACCAGTGACTCCCCAGGGGGCTCTCGCTATGGCTACACCTTC.

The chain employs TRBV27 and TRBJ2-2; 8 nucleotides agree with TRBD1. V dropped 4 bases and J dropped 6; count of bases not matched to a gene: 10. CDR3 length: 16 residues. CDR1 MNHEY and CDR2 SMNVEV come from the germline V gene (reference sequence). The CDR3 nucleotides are TGTGCCAGCAGTTCCCCAAGGACAGGGTCGGCCGGGGAGCTGTTTTTT. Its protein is CASSSPRTGSAGELFF.

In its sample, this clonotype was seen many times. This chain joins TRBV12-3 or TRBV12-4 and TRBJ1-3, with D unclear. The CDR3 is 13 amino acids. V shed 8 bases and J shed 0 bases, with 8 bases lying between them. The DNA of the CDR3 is TGTGCCAGCGAGAGTTACTCTGGAAACACCATATATTTT. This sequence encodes CASESYSGNTIYF.

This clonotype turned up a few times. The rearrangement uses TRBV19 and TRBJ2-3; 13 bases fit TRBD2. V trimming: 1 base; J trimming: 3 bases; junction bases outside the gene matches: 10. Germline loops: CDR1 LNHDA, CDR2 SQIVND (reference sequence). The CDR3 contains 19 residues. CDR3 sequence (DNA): TGTGCCAGTAGTATAGCCCTCCATTGGACTAGCGGGAGTACAGATACGCAGTATTTT. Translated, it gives CASSIALHWTSGSTDTQYF.

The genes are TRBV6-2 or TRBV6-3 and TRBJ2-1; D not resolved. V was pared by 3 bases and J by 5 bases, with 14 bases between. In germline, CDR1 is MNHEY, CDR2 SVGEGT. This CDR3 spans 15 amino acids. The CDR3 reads CASSYIPTSDNEQFF. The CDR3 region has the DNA TGTGCCAGCAGTTATATCCCCACCAGTGACAATGAGCAGTTCTTC.

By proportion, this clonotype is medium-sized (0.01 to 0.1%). CDR3 loop: CASSLEGGTDGYTF. CDR3 DNA: TGCGCCAGCAGCTTGGAAGGTGGAACAGATGGCTACACCTTC. J is TRBJ1-2 and V is TRBV5-1; D unclear. Trimming removed 0 bases at V and 6 bases at J, with 12 bases between. This CDR3 is built from 14 residues. Germline V CDR1 and CDR2: SGHRS, YFSETQ.

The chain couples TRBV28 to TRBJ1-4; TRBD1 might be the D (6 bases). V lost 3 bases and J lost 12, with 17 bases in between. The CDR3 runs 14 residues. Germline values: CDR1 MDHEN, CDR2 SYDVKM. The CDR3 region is CASSLGTQEGELFF. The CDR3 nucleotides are TGTGCCAGCAGTTTGGGGACACAGGAGGGGGAACTGTTTTTT.

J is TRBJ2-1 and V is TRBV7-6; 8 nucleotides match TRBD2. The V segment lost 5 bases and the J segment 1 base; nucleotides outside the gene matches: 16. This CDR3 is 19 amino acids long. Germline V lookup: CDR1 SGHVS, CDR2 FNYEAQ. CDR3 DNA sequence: TGTGCCAGCAGCCGGCGGGGTGTTAGCGGGATCGAGTCCTACAATGAGCAGTTCTTC. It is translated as CASSRRGVSGIESYNEQFF.

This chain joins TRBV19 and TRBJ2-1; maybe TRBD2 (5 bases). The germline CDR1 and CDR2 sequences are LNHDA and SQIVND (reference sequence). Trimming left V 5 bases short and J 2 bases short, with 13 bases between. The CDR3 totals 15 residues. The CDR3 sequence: CASSATISPYNEQFF. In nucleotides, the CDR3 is TGTGCCAGTAGTGCGACTATTAGCCCCTACAATGAGCAGTTCTTC. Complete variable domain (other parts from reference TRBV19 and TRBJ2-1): DGGITQSPKYLFRKEGQNVTLSCEQNLNHDAMYWYRQDPGQGLRLIYYSQIVNDFQKGDIAEGYSVSREKKESFPLTVTSAQKNPTAFYLCASSATISPYNEQFFGPGTRLTVL.

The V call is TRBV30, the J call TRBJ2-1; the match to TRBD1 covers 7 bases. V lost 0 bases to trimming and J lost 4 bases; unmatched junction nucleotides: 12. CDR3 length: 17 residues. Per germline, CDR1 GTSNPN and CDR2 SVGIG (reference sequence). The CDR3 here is CAWSVGETGFSYNEQFF. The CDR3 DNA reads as TGTGCCTGGAGTGTGGGCGAGACAGGGTTTTCGTACAATGAGCAGTTCTTC.

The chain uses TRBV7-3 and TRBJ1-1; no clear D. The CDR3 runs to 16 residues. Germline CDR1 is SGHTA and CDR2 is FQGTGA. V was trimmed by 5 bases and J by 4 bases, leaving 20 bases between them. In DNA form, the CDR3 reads TGTGCCAGCAGCGCCGCCGGGCCGGTCTCGGGCACTGAAGCTTTCTTT. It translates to CASSAAGPVSGTEAFF.

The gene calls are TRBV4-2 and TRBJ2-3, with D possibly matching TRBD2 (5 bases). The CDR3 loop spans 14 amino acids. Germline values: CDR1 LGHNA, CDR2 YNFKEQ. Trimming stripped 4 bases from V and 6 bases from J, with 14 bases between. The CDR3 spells CASSRGLAGDTQYF. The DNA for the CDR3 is TGTGCCAGCAGCCGCGGGCTAGCCGGTGATACGCAGTATTTT.

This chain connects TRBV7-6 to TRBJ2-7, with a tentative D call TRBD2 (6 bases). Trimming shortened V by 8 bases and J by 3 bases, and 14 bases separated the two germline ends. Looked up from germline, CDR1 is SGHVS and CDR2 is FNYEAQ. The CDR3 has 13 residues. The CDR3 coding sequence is TGTGCCAGCGCTCCATGGGGGGACTACGAGCAGTACTTC. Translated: CASAPWGDYEQYF.

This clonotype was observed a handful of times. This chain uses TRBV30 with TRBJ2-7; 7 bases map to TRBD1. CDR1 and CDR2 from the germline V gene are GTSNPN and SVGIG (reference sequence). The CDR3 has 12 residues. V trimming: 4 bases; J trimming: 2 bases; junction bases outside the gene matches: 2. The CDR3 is CAWTGGTYEQYF. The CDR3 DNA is TGTGCCTGGACAGGGGGAACCTACGAGCAGTACTTC.